This T cell receptor (beta chain) appears in the sequencing data of a study of T-cell memory formation after mild COVID-19. Whole-study context: TCR clusters were largely donor specific. Study-wide results and limits: Certain responding clones were present in pre-infection memory, suggesting participation of cross-reactive memory.

TCRdb passed the 5' RACE reads through MiXCR, listing each CDR3 protein once. The sample records approximately 300,000 distinct CDR3 sequences, roughly 15% being singletons. This clonotype came up a few times. Its target is unknown. The sequenced sample consisted of PBMCs or a T cell subset sorted from them (not recorded which). This sequence was found in a man aged 18-30 years who had mild COVID-19 (a few samples of this study predate the infection). Cell type and time point are not known.

The CDR3 region has the DNA TGCAGTGCTGCTCAGGGGGTCTCTGGAAACACCATATATTTT. It specifies CSAAQGVSGNTIYF. J is TRBJ1-3 and V is TRBV20-1; 7 positions agree with TRBD1. Unmatched junction bases numbered 4, after V lost 5 bases and J lost 0 bases. Germline V gene sequence: CDR1 DFQATT, CDR2 SNEGSKA (reference sequence). CDR3 length equals 14 residues.